This T cell receptor (beta chain) was observed in a study of shared clonotypes between healthy human individuals. On this clone itself: This clone may be a read error of a much larger clone one base away.

TCRdb keeps only in-frame clones here, not all; method: immunoSEQ multiplex PCR. The table includes 1.5 million to 2.5 million clones, about 94% detected once. It was CD45RO-negative cells, positively selected for CCR7, that made up naive CD8 cells, with terminally differentiated effector memory CD45RA+ cells excluded. V shed 3 bases and J 5 bases; nucleotides not matched to a gene: 0. The CDR3 extends over 15 amino acids. Per germline, CDR1 SGHAT and CDR2 FQDESV (reference sequence). The receptor was isolated from a man aged 18-30 years in good health. Sequencing used naive CD8+ T cells sorted from blood. The chain employs TRBV11-1 and TRBJ2-1, with TRBD2 identical over 14 bases. CDR3: CASSLGLAGDNEQFF. The CDR3 nucleotides are TGTGCCAGCAGCTTGGGACTAGCGGGGGACAATGAGCAGTTCTTC.